A selection of T cell receptor beta chains follows, all from one sample in a study of blood T cell repertoires in COVID-19. Measured with immunoSEQ multiplex PCR; TCRdb has only the in-frame clones, and not every one. The sample lists about 480,000 clones; about 91% were seen once. Sample: peripheral blood. These receptors all come from a woman aged 45-60 years with COVID-19, enrolled during active disease. Each CDR3 is given with its conserved first and last residue. D genes are given only for firm matches. Clone size appears in some rows only: once, few, many, or a class for an expanded clone.

TGTGCCAGCAGCCCCACGCACATGAACACTGAAGCTTTCTTT	CASSPTHMNTEAFF	TRBJ1-1	.	.	TRBV7-2
TGTGCCAGCCATCGGAAACTACCGGACAGAAATAGCAATCAGCCCCAGCATTTT	CASHRKLPDRNSNQPQHF	TRBJ1-5	.	.	TRBV7-3
TGTGCCAGCAGCTTGCCAGGGGGGTCATCACCCCTCCACTTT	CASSLPGGSSPLHF	TRBJ1-6	TRBD1	.	TRBV5-4
TGTGCCAGCAGTCCGGTTCTCTCCTCTGGAAACACCATATATTTT	CASSPVLSSGNTIYF	TRBJ1-3	.	.	TRBV3-1/TRBV3-2
TGCGCCAGCAGTGGACAAGACTTGCGGGGGGCATACAATGAGCAGTTCTTC	CASSGQDLRGAYNEQFF	TRBJ2-1	TRBD2	once	TRBV10-1
TGTGCCAGCAGTTACTACGGACTCGGTTACGAGCAGTACTTC	CASSYYGLGYEQYF	TRBJ2-7	.	.	TRBV6-2/TRBV6-3
TGTGCCAGCAGCTTGGGTGGACAGGGAGATGAAAAACTGTTTTTT	CASSLGGQGDEKLFF	TRBJ1-4	TRBD1	.	TRBV5-8
TGCGCCAGCAGCTTGCTCACAGGGGGATCTGGGGCCAACGTCCTGACTTTC	CASSLLTGGSGANVLTF	TRBJ2-6	TRBD1	.	TRBV5-1
TGTGCCAGCAGTTTCGGGGGAGATCAGCCCCAGCATTTT	CASSFGGDQPQHF	TRBJ1-5	.	few	TRBV12-3/TRBV12-4
TGCGCCAGCAGTCCCACAGGGGGCGCAGGTTCCTACGAGCAGTACTTC	CASSPTGGAGSYEQYF	TRBJ2-7	TRBD1	.	TRBV4-1
TGTGCCAGCAGCCCCGGGAGGCCTGGAAACACCATATATTTT	CASSPGRPGNTIYF	TRBJ1-3	.	.	TRBV9
TGTGCCACCAGCAGAGGCAGGACAGGGGACGAAAAACTGTTTTTT	CATSRGRTGDEKLFF	TRBJ1-4	TRBD1	.	TRBV15
TGTGCCAGCTCACGGGGACAGGGCCACGGGGAGCTGTTTTTT	CASSRGQGHGELFF	TRBJ2-2	TRBD1	once	TRBV18
TGTGCCAGTAGTATGAACGAGGGCAACGAGCAGTACTTC	CASSMNEGNEQYF	TRBJ2-7	.	.	TRBV19
TGTGCCAGCAGCAATGAGGGTCTGCTCTCTGGAAACACCATATATTTT	CASSNEGLLSGNTIYF	TRBJ1-3	.	.	TRBV4-2
TGTGCCAGCAGGAGTAGCTCTGGAAACACCATATATTTT	CASRSSSGNTIYF	TRBJ1-3	.	.	TRBV6-6
TGTGCCAGTAGTACAGGGGTAAGGGGCTATGGCTACACCTTC	CASSTGVRGYGYTF	TRBJ1-2	.	.	TRBV19
TGTGCCAGCAGCTATGACAGGGTGAATGGCTACACCTTC	CASSYDRVNGYTF	TRBJ1-2	TRBD1	.	TRBV12-3/TRBV12-4
TGTGCCAGTAGTCCCCGGGACAGGGGGCTCGAGCAGCCCCAGCATTTT	CASSPRDRGLEQPQHF	TRBJ1-5	TRBD1	.	TRBV19
TGTGCCAGCAGCTTATCTAGCGGTACCACAGATACGCAGTATTTT	CASSLSSGTTDTQYF	TRBJ2-3	TRBD2	.	TRBV11-3
TGTGCCAGCAGCGGAAGACAGGGGGATCCTAACGAGCAGTACTTC	CASSGRQGDPNEQYF	TRBJ2-7	TRBD1	once	TRBV13
TGTGCCATCAGTGAGTCGGGCAGGGGAAACACTGAAGCTTTCTTT	CAISESGRGNTEAFF	TRBJ1-1	.	few	TRBV10-3
TGTGCCAGAAGCTTACGCCGTTCGGGCACTGAAGCTTTCTTT	CARSLRRSGTEAFF	TRBJ1-1	.	.	TRBV7-5
TGTGCCAGCAGCTCGTTTGGACAGGGGGGAAATCAGCCCCAGCATTTT	CASSSFGQGGNQPQHF	TRBJ1-5	TRBD1	few	TRBV5-4
TGTGCCATCAGTGAGTCGGGGTCGGGACAGGGATCTAACTATGGCTACACCTTC	CAISESGSGQGSNYGYTF	TRBJ1-2	TRBD1	.	TRBV10-3
TGCGCCAGCAGCCACCAGGAACGGACTGTGGCGGGGAGGGCCTACGAGCAGTACTTC	CASSHQERTVAGRAYEQYF	TRBJ2-7	TRBD2	.	TRBV4-1
TGTGCCATCCGCCGGGACAGTAACTATGGCTACACCTTC	CAIRRDSNYGYTF	TRBJ1-2	TRBD1	few	TRBV2
TGTGCCAGCAGCCAAGAGGACAGGTTCACAGATACGCAGTATTTT	CASSQEDRFTDTQYF	TRBJ2-3	TRBD1	.	TRBV3-1/TRBV3-2
TGCAGTGCTAGTCGACTAGCGGGGGTTAATGAGCAGTTCTTC	CSASRLAGVNEQFF	TRBJ2-1	TRBD2	.	TRBV20-1
TGTGCCAGCAGCGTAAAGAACAGGGGTGGGCACACCTTC	CASSVKNRGGHTF	TRBJ1-2	TRBD1	.	TRBV7-3
TGTGCCAGCAGCCACCGAGGGGGGGGCGGCACTGAAGCTTTCTTT	CASSHRGGGGTEAFF	TRBJ1-1	.	.	TRBV14
TGCGCCAGCAGCCAAGTTAATAGCGGGGGGGACACCGGGGAGCTGTTTTTT	CASSQVNSGGDTGELFF	TRBJ2-2	TRBD2	once	TRBV4-1
TGTGCCAGCAGCTTAGGCAGGGGAGGCAATCAGCCCCAGCATTTT	CASSLGRGGNQPQHF	TRBJ1-5	.	once	TRBV13
TGTGCCAGCAGCTACGGACAGGTTGAAGCTTTCTTT	CASSYGQVEAFF	TRBJ1-1	TRBD1	.	TRBV5-6
TGTGCCAGCATAACCGGGGGGCCTCCCAATGAGCAGTTCTTC	CASITGGPPNEQFF	TRBJ2-1	.	once	TRBV21-1
TGTGCCAGCAGTGAGGGACTTGCCCCAAATGAGCAGTTCTTC	CASSEGLAPNEQFF	TRBJ2-1	.	.	TRBV2
TGTGCCAGCAGTGTTAGTACTGAAGCTTTCTTT	CASSVSTEAFF	TRBJ1-1	.	.	TRBV2